This T cell receptor beta chain derives from a study of shared clonotypes between healthy human individuals. Only CD45RO-negative cells positively selected for CCR7 counted as naive CD8 cells, so terminally differentiated effector memory CD45RA+ cells were excluded. Each of the donors was a healthy adult who was HIV-negative and had not had a recent acute infection or vaccination. V lost 2 bases and J lost 4; bases outside the gene matches: 13. The CDR3 is made up of 17 amino acids. Germline lookup yields CDR1 MDHEN and CDR2 SYDVKM. Sorted-subset replicate PCR reactions contained roughly 210 ng DNA, corresponding to tens of thousands of T cell genomes. Data came from immunoSEQ multiplex PCR; TCRdb stores just in-frame clones and leaves some out. In the table there are about 2 million clones, approximately 94% of which are singletons.

The sequencing sample was made of naive CD8+ T cells sorted from blood. The chain joins TRBV28 to TRBJ2-7; 8 bases map to TRBD2. This clonotype was sampled from a young man in good health. The chain's CDR3 is CASSLMGLVGVQYEQYF. The DNA for the CDR3 is TGTGCCAGCAGTTTAATGGGACTAGTTGGGGTTCAGTACGAGCAGTACTTC.